Shown below are 31 T cell receptor beta chains from a single sample sequenced in a study of shared clonotypes between healthy human individuals. Method: immunoSEQ multiplex PCR; TCRdb's copy keeps in-frame clones and lacks some. The sample lists roughly 2.5 million clones, 90% to 95% seen once, with around 0.14% in the top ten. Sequencing was performed on naive CD4+ T cells sorted from blood. Noted subset: CD45RA+ positively selected. All receptors come from a man between 18 and 35 years old in good health.

This chain connects TRBV4-3 to TRBJ1-3; tentative D call: TRBD1 (5 bases). In germline, CDR1 is LGHNA, CDR2 YSLEER. V was cut by 0 bases and J by 4 bases, with 10 bases left in between. The CDR3 sequence is 15 residues long. The CDR3 sequence is CASSQDWGIGNTIYF. DNA for the CDR3: TGCGCCAGCAGCCAAGATTGGGGGATAGGAAACACCATATATTTT.

This sequence joins TRBV30 and TRBJ2-7, with 9 bases fitting TRBD2. This CDR3 is built from 14 residues. Germline V gene data show CDR1 as GTSNPN and CDR2 as SVGIG (reference sequence). V dropped 2 bases and J dropped 4; count of bases not matched to a gene: 6. The CDR3 reads CAWSPLAGSYEQYF. CDR3 bases: TGTGCCTGGAGTCCCCTAGCGGGGAGTTACGAGCAGTACTTC. The entire variable domain, with the rest obtained from reference TRBV30 and TRBJ2-7, is as follows: SQTIHQWPATLVQPVGSPLSLECTVEGTSNPNLYWYRQAAGRGLQLLFYSVGIGQISSEVPQNLSASRPQDRQFILSSKKLLLSDSGFYLCAWSPLAGSYEQYFGPGTRLTVT.

The rearrangement links TRBV10-1 to TRBJ2-7, with D tentatively TRBD1 (5 bases). CDR3 length: 12 residues. Trimming left V 11 bases short and J 5 bases short, with 16 bases between. Germline CDR1 and CDR2: WNHNN and SYGVQD (reference sequence). This CDR3 is CARQGPVHEQYF. DNA of the CDR3: TGCGCCCGGCAGGGTCCTGTCCACGAGCAGTACTTC.

The CDR3 nucleotides are TGTGCCAGCTCACCAATTCAGGGGACTTCCTACGAGCAGTACTTC. Residues: CASSPIQGTSYEQYF. The chain employs TRBV18 and TRBJ2-7; perhaps D is TRBD1 or TRBD2 (6 bases each). Per germline, CDR1 KGHSH and CDR2 LQKENI. This CDR3 is 15 amino acids long. V was trimmed by 2 bases and J by 1 base, leaving 12 bases between them.

The V call is TRBV18, the J call TRBJ2-6, with a weak D call TRBD2 (5 bases). The V gene lost 2 bases and the J gene lost 0 bases, with 5 bases spanning the gap. This CDR3 has 15 amino acids. The germline CDR1 and CDR2 sequences are KGHSH and LQKENI. The CDR3 spells CASSPGSSGANVLTF. Written as DNA, the CDR3 is TGTGCCAGCTCACCAGGGAGCTCTGGGGCCAACGTCCTGACTTTC.

The chain links TRBV10-1 to TRBJ1-1; 7 nucleotides line up with TRBD1. Trimming took 6 bases from V and 7 from J; bases not matched to a gene: 11. This CDR3 region has 14 residues. Germline V gives CDR1 WNHNN, CDR2 SYGVQD (reference sequence). CDR3 region: CASSRTGVQNEAFF. CDR3 coding DNA: TGCGCCAGCAGCCGTACAGGGGTTCAGAATGAAGCTTTCTTT.

This sequence joins TRBV18 and TRBJ1-2; no firm D call. Looked up from germline, CDR1 is KGHSH and CDR2 is LQKENI. The ends were cut back, 2 bases at V and 3 bases at J, with 13 bases in the middle. The CDR3 runs to 15 residues. This CDR3 reads CASSPFQAGDYGYTF. As DNA, the CDR3 is TGTGCCAGCTCACCATTCCAGGCCGGGGACTATGGCTACACCTTC.

The chain combines TRBV6-5 with TRBJ1-1; D is possibly TRBD1 (5 bases). The germline V and J ends were trimmed by 8 bases and 7 bases, with 11 bases remaining between them. The CDR3 runs to 11 residues. CDR1 MNHEY and CDR2 SVGAGI come from the germline V gene. CDR3 loop: CASHSRGEAFF. The CDR3 coding sequence is TGTGCCAGCCATTCAAGGGGTGAAGCTTTCTTT.

The chain links TRBV6-6 to TRBJ2-3; 7 bases align to TRBD2. This CDR3 has 16 amino acids. V dropped 1 base and J dropped 0; count of bases not matched to a gene: 4. Germline CDR1 and CDR2: MNHNY and SVGAGI (reference sequence). CDR3 DNA: TGTGCCAGCAGTTACTTAAGCGGGAAAAGCACAGATACGCAGTATTTT. Amino acids: CASSYLSGKSTDTQYF.

The chain employs TRBV18 and TRBJ1-3, with 9 bases that match TRBD1. Per germline, CDR1 KGHSH and CDR2 LQKENI. CDR3 length: 17 amino acids. With 2 bases clipped from V and 4 bases from J, the junction kept 9 bases outside the gene matches. This CDR3 is CASSPLGTGRKGNTIYF. The DNA for the CDR3 is TGTGCCAGCTCACCATTGGGGACAGGGCGAAAGGGAAACACCATATATTTT.

The V gene is TRBV7-2, the J gene TRBJ2-3; 11 nucleotides match TRBD2. The CDR3 covers 16 residues. Germline V lookup: CDR1 SGHTA, CDR2 FQGNSA. Trimming removed 6 bases from V and 0 bases from J; junction bases left unmatched: 5. The CDR3 protein is CASSQTSGTSTDTQYF. CDR3 nucleotide sequence: TGTGCCAGCAGTCAGACTAGCGGGACGAGCACAGATACGCAGTATTTT.

The gene calls are TRBV5-5 and TRBJ1-4; 11 positions agree with TRBD1. With 4 bases clipped from V and 5 bases from J, the junction kept 4 bases outside the gene matches. CDR3 length: 15 amino acids. The germline gives CDR1 SGHKS, CDR2 YYEKEE (reference sequence). CDR3 residues: CASSLGQGVNEKLFF. The CDR3 nucleotides read TGTGCCAGCAGCCTGGGACAGGGGGTGAATGAAAAACTGTTTTTT. The full variable domain, its missing parts supplied by reference TRBV5-5 and TRBJ1-4, is DAGVTQSPTHLIKTRGQQVTLRCSPISGHKSVSWYQQVLGQGPQFIFQYYEKEERGRGNFPDRFSARQFPNYSSELNVNALLLGDSALYLCASSLGQGVNEKLFFGSGTQLSVL.

The gene calls are TRBV7-2 and TRBJ1-5; D is undetermined. V gave up 5 bases and J gave up 5 bases, with 16 bases separating them. This CDR3 comprises 15 residues. Germline values: CDR1 SGHTA, CDR2 FQGNSA. This CDR3 reads CASSLSIFSDQPQHF. CDR3 in DNA: TGTGCCAGCAGCCTTAGTATCTTTTCTGATCAGCCCCAGCATTTT.

The genes are TRBV7-8 and TRBJ2-1, with 7 bases aligning to TRBD2. This CDR3 has 16 residues. Germline-derived CDR1 and CDR2 are SGHVS and FQNEAQ. The ends lost 0 bases at V and 4 bases at J; junction bases unmatched: 6. In DNA form, the CDR3 reads TGTGCCAGCAGCTTAGCGCTTCAGCGGGAATACAATGAGCAGTTCTTC. Its translation is CASSLALQREYNEQFF.

This chain links TRBV30 with TRBJ1-5, with TRBD1 identical over 7 bases. The trim removed 4 bases at V and 5 bases at J, leaving 8 bases unmatched. The CDR3 spans 14 residues. Germline loops: CDR1 GTSNPN, CDR2 SVGIG (reference sequence). The CDR3 is CAWKDRTADQPQHF. CDR3 nucleotide sequence: TGTGCCTGGAAGGACAGGACGGCGGATCAGCCCCAGCATTTT.

The chain links TRBV5-6 to TRBJ1-2; D is possibly TRBD1 (6 bases). V gave up 5 bases and J gave up 0 bases, with 11 bases separating them. There are 14 residues in the CDR3. The germline V gene encodes CDR1 SGHDT and CDR2 YYEEEE. The CDR3 DNA follows: TGTGCCAGCAGAGGACAGCCCACTAACTATGGCTACACCTTC. The encoded protein is CASRGQPTNYGYTF. The whole variable domain, filled in from reference TRBV5-6 and TRBJ1-2, reads DAGVTQSPTHLIKTRGQQVTLRCSPKSGHDTVSWYQQALGQGPQFIFQYYEEEERQRGNFPDRFSGHQFPNYSSELNVNALLLGDSALYLCASRGQPTNYGYTFGSGTRLTVV.

The V call is TRBV10-3, the J call TRBJ2-3; 9 nucleotides agree with TRBD2. Germline trimming cut 0 bases from V and 2 bases from J; bases unmatched to any gene: 3. CDR1 and CDR2 (germline): ENHRY, SYGVKD. This CDR3 is built from 16 residues. The DNA for the CDR3 is TGTGCCATCAGTGAGTCGCTAGCGGGAACCACAGATACGCAGTATTTT. Translation gives CAISESLAGTTDTQYF.

The genes are TRBV6-1 and TRBJ2-7; 15 bases map to TRBD2. The V gene's germline CDR1 is MNHNS and CDR2 SASEGT. The CDR3 runs 14 residues. The V and J ends lost 6 bases and 6 bases, in that order; junction bases with no gene match: 3. The CDR3 loop reads CASSSGLAGGEQYF. Written as DNA, the CDR3 is TGTGCCAGCAGCTCGGGACTAGCGGGAGGCGAGCAGTACTTC.

There are a few counts of this clone. The V and J genes are TRBV7-9 and TRBJ1-4; D gene ambiguous. Looked up from germline, CDR1 is SEHNR and CDR2 is FQNEAQ (reference sequence). Deletions cut 5 bases from V and 3 bases from J, with 7 bases between. This CDR3 has 13 residues. CDR3: CASSGMSNEKLFF. The CDR3 coding sequence is TGTGCCAGCAGCGGGATGTCTAATGAAAAACTGTTTTTT.

This clone occurred once. This rearrangement joins TRBV2 to TRBJ1-5, with 8 positions matching TRBD1. The CDR3 spans 16 residues. Germline trimming cut 2 bases from V and 2 bases from J; bases unmatched to any gene: 5. Germline assignment: CDR1 SNHLY and CDR2 FYNNEI. The CDR3 loop is CASSEPGGKGNQPQHF. The CDR3 nucleotides read TGTGCCAGCAGTGAACCAGGGGGCAAAGGCAATCAGCCCCAGCATTTT.

The chain combines TRBV10-1 with TRBJ2-1; no clear D. CDR1 is WNHNN, CDR2 SYGVQD, per germline (reference sequence). This CDR3 is 12 amino acids long. The V and J ends lost 0 bases and 11 bases respectively, with 8 bases between them. Here the CDR3 reads CASSESGYQQFF. CDR3 sequence (DNA): TGCGCCAGCAGTGAGTCCGGTTATCAGCAGTTCTTC.

The chain carries TRBV4-1 and TRBJ1-6; no firm D call. V was clipped by 5 bases and J by 3 bases, with 11 bases between them. There are 15 residues in the CDR3. The germline CDR1 and CDR2 sequences are MGHRA and YSYEKL. The CDR3 sequence is CASSATAGYNSPLHF. The CDR3 DNA reads as TGCGCCAGCAGCGCTACTGCAGGCTATAATTCACCCCTCCACTTT.

The V call is TRBV10-3, the J call TRBJ2-2; perhaps TRBD1 as D (6 bases). CDR1 ENHRY and CDR2 SYGVKD come from the germline V gene. This CDR3 contains 15 residues. Trimming shortened V by 4 bases and J by 0 bases, and 9 bases separated the two germline ends. This CDR3 reads CAISADSANTGELFF. CDR3 DNA: TGTGCCATCAGTGCGGACAGCGCGAACACCGGGGAGCTGTTTTTT.

The rearrangement joins TRBV5-4 to TRBJ2-7, with D unresolved. CDR3 length: 14 residues. In germline, CDR1 is SGHNT, CDR2 YYREEE (reference sequence). Trimming cost V 0 bases and J 0 bases, with 7 bases left between them. The CDR3 sequence is CASSLESSSYEQYF. CDR3 nucleotide sequence: TGTGCCAGCAGCTTGGAGAGTAGCTCCTACGAGCAGTACTTC.

The CDR3 here is CATARDRVNEQYF. DNA of the CDR3: TGTGCCACGGCCCGGGACAGGGTCAACGAGCAGTACTTC. V is TRBV6-1 and J is TRBJ2-7; 9 bases map to TRBD1. The CDR3 is 13 amino acids. CDR1 and CDR2 from the germline V gene are MNHNS and SASEGT. The ends lost 10 bases at V and 5 bases at J; junction bases unmatched: 9.

This clone was recorded once. This chain joins TRBV2 and TRBJ2-1; possible D gene TRBD1, 5 bases. Trimming left V 2 bases short and J 6 bases short, with 11 bases between. The CDR3 runs 14 residues. The V gene's germline CDR1 is SNHLY and CDR2 FYNNEI. CDR3 sequence: CASSERQGANEQFF. CDR3 in DNA: TGTGCCAGCAGTGAAAGGCAGGGTGCCAATGAGCAGTTCTTC.

The chain recombines TRBV13 with TRBJ2-7, with 12 bases that match TRBD2. The CDR3 covers 14 residues. Germline CDR1 PRHDT, CDR2 FYEKMQ (reference sequence). Losses at the gene ends were 5 bases for V and 3 bases for J; bases not matched to a gene: 2. The CDR3 nucleotides are TGTGCCAGCAGCCGACTAGCGGGGGACTACGAGCAGTACTTC. Its protein product is CASSRLAGDYEQYF.

The chain uses TRBV21-1 and TRBJ1-1; TRBD1, the D gene given by the table, was not confirmed from the DNA. TRBV21-1 is annotated as a pseudogene. The length of the CDR3 is 15 residues. The DNA for the CDR3 is TGTGCCAGCAGCATACGACAGGGCGTAAGCACTGAAGCTTTCTTT. This encodes CASSIRQGVSTEAFF.

J is TRBJ2-6 and V is TRBV30; TRBD1 aligns across 7 bases. CDR1 and CDR2 (germline): GTSNPN, SVGIG (reference sequence). The CDR3 is made up of 18 amino acids. V shed 5 bases and J 4 bases; nucleotides not matched to a gene: 17. The CDR3 sequence: CAWDPDRVSSGGANVLTF. The CDR3 DNA reads as TGTGCCTGGGACCCTGACAGGGTTTCATCGGGCGGGGCCAACGTCCTGACTTTC.

A remark on this clone: Different DNA sequences within this sample yield the same CDR3. The chain recombines TRBV10-1 with TRBJ1-5; tentative D call: TRBD1 (6 bases). Between the trimmed V and J ends, which lost 4 bases and 2 bases, there was a span of 6 bases. The CDR3 sequence is 13 residues long. The germline CDR1 and CDR2 sequences are WNHNN and SYGVQD (reference sequence). CDR3 coding DNA: TGCGCCAGCAGTGGACAGGGCAATCAGCCCCAGCATTTT. Protein product: CASSGQGNQPQHF.

This chain joins TRBV29-1 and TRBJ2-7; D gene uncertain. Trimming left V 7 bases short and J 2 bases short, with 9 bases between. The CDR3 spans 11 residues. Per germline, CDR1 SQVTM and CDR2 ANQGSEA. CDR3 DNA: TGCAGCGCGGAAAAGGCCTACGAGCAGTACTTC. Its protein product is CSAEKAYEQYF.